The present entry profiles one T cell receptor beta chain with its context. The antigen is not known. This record comes from a study of Tregs in tolerant kidney transplant recipients. Data came from immunoSEQ multiplex PCR; TCRdb stores just in-frame clones and leaves some out. Of fewer than 55,000 clones in the sample, approximately 89% were seen once. The CDR3 has 15 amino acids. V lost 2 bases, J lost 4 bases, and 3 bases stayed unmatched. Per the germline V gene, CDR1 is MDHEN and CDR2 is SYDVKM. Overall study findings and caveats: Findings come from small patient numbers and require larger validation. Biological reproducibility was not directly addressed in this study. Donor-specific Treg expansion exceeded global Treg expansion in tolerant patients, suggesting antigen drive.

Related graft donors supplied nonmyeloablative bone marrow transplants, and mixed chimerism was transient. Unstimulated regulatory T cells (CD4+CD25+CD127-), CD4+CD25- non-regulatory cells, CD4 and CD8 cells were FACS-sorted from thawed PBMCs. The V call is TRBV28, the J call TRBJ2-1; 9 bases are a match to TRBD2. Here the sequenced sample was CD8+ T cells from blood (PBMCs), taken 12 months after the transplant. The TCR sequence derives from a human patient who received a combined kidney and bone marrow transplant. The T cells may come from the graft donor. The CDR3 DNA reads TGTGCCAGCAGTTTACTAGCGGGGTCTTACAATGAGCAGTTCTTC. Its protein product is CASSLLAGSYNEQFF.